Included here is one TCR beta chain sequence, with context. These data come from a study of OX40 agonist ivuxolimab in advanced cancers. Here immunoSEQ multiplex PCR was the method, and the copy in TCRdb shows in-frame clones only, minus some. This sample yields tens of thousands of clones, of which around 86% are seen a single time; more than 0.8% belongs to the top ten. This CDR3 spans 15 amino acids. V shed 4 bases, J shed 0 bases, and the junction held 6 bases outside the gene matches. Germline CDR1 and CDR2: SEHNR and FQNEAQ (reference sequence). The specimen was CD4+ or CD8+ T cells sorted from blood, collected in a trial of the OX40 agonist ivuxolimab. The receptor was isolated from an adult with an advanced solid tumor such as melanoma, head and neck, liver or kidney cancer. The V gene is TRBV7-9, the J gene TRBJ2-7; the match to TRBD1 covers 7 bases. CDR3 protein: CASSSSGTASYEQYF. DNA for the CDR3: TGTGCCAGCAGCTCCTCCGGGACAGCCTCCTACGAGCAGTACTTC.